The 28 T cell receptor beta chains reported below all come from one sample, sequenced in a study of early T cells in non-severe SARS-CoV-2 infection. MiXCR, applied by TCRdb to the 5' RACE reads, yields one record per CDR3 protein. The data contain 45,000 to 50,000 distinct CDR3 sequences, under 7.5% of them singletons. The sequencing used whole blood, collected at baseline. These receptors all stem from an adult who was a healthcare worker with PCR-confirmed SARS-CoV-2 infection or an uninfected control (not recorded which).

The chain employs TRBV6-4 and TRBJ1-1; possibly TRBD1 for D (5 bases). Looked up from germline, CDR1 is MRHNA and CDR2 is SNTAGT. The CDR3 is 15 residues long. V lost 8 bases and J 3 bases, leaving 19 bases between the germline ends. DNA of the CDR3: TGTGCCAGCCGAGATCGGGAGTCAGGGTACACTGAAGCTTTCTTT. Protein product: CASRDRESGYTEAFF.

This clonotype came up a few times. This rearrangement joins TRBV27 to TRBJ1-1; possibly TRBD1 for D (6 bases). CDR3 size: 13 residues. Germline CDR1 and CDR2: MNHEY and SMNVEV (reference sequence). Between the trimmed V and J ends, which lost 6 bases and 10 bases, there was a span of 18 bases. Here the CDR3 reads CASRTGPLRRAFF. CDR3 bases: TGTGCCAGCAGAACAGGGCCTTTACGACGAGCTTTCTTT.

This clonotype was seen more than once but under ten times. The rearrangement joins TRBV29-1 to TRBJ2-1; 11 positions agree with TRBD2. Germline-derived CDR1 and CDR2 are SQVTM and ANQGSEA. This CDR3 has 16 amino acids. V was clipped by 6 bases and J by 1 base; unmatched bases: 8. The CDR3 sequence is CSVSTSGSLSYNEQFF. CDR3 in DNA: TGCAGCGTCTCCACTAGCGGGAGTCTTTCCTACAATGAGCAGTTCTTC.

This clonotype was found many times. The chain joins TRBV12-3 or TRBV12-4 to TRBJ2-5; D possibly uses TRBD1 or TRBD2 (5 bases each). CDR3 length equals 12 residues. The ends were cut back, 5 bases at V and 4 bases at J, with 8 bases in the middle. The CDR3 protein is CASSAGAETQYF. In DNA form, the CDR3 reads TGTGCCAGCAGTGCCGGGGCAGAGACCCAGTACTTC.

This clonotype was detected ten times or more. This rearrangement joins TRBV4-1 to TRBJ2-5; no definite D call. The germline V and J ends were trimmed by 1 base and 2 bases, with 8 bases remaining between them. Per the germline V gene, CDR1 is MGHRA and CDR2 is YSYEKL. The length of the CDR3 is 14 residues. The CDR3 is CASSQAAGQETQYF. The CDR3 DNA reads TGCGCCAGCAGCCAAGCGGCAGGACAAGAGACCCAGTACTTC.

V is TRBV20-1 and J is TRBJ2-1; D perhaps matches TRBD2 (5 bases). The V gene's germline CDR1 is DFQATT and CDR2 SNEGSKA (reference sequence). Trimming took off 3 bases at V and 1 base at J, with 19 bases between the two ends. The CDR3 covers 17 residues. In DNA, the CDR3 is TGCAGTGCTAGTGGTCCGTTCCACGGGGAATCCTACAATGAGCAGTTCTTC. Amino acids: CSASGPFHGESYNEQFF.

This sequence joins TRBV30 and TRBJ2-1; 8 bases are a match to TRBD2. The CDR3 spans 15 residues. V shed 0 bases and J 2 bases; nucleotides not matched to a gene: 3. Germline lookup yields CDR1 GTSNPN and CDR2 SVGIG (reference sequence). The CDR3 region is CAWSVTSGTYNEQFF. The CDR3, as DNA: TGTGCCTGGAGTGTAACTAGCGGAACCTACAATGAGCAGTTCTTC. The whole variable domain, filled in from reference TRBV30 and TRBJ2-1, reads SQTIHQWPATLVQPVGSPLSLECTVEGTSNPNLYWYRQAAGRGLQLLFYSVGIGQISSEVPQNLSASRPQDRQFILSSKKLLLSDSGFYLCAWSVTSGTYNEQFFGPGTRLTVL.

V gene TRBV3-1 combines with J gene TRBJ1-1; a possible D gene is TRBD1 (5 bases). The CDR3 is 12 amino acids. Germline values: CDR1 LGHDT, CDR2 YNNKEL (reference sequence). The V end lost 3 bases, the J end lost 4 bases, and 6 bases lay between the germline ends. The CDR3 DNA reads as TGTGCCAGCAGCCAGACAGTCACTGAAGCTTTCTTT. It encodes CASSQTVTEAFF. The full variable domain, rest sourced from reference TRBV3-1 and TRBJ1-1, is DTAVSQTPKYLVTQMGNDKSIKCEQNLGHDTMYWYKQDSKKFLKIMFSYNNKELIINETVPNRFSPKSPDKAHLNLHINSLELGDSAVYFCASSQTVTEAFFGQGTRLTVV.

Ten or more counts support this clonotype. CDR3 sequence: CASSWGHSAQPQHF. In DNA, the CDR3 is TGTGCCAGCAGTTGGGGACACTCCGCGCAGCCCCAGCATTTT. This sequence joins TRBV6-7 and TRBJ1-5; D is perhaps TRBD1 (6 bases). TRBV6-7 is an ORF for which the function is uncertain. The V gene lost 4 bases and the J gene lost 7 bases, with 14 bases spanning the gap. The CDR3 loop spans 14 amino acids.

The chain links TRBV6-2 or TRBV6-3 to TRBJ2-7, with no clear D. This CDR3 is built from 14 residues. Deletions cut 7 bases from V and 3 bases from J, with 16 bases between. Germline V CDR1 and CDR2: MNHEY, SVGEGT. CDR3 residues: CASNRQKFDYEQYF. CDR3 nucleotides: TGTGCCAGCAATAGACAAAAGTTTGACTACGAGCAGTACTTC.

The gene calls are TRBV5-6 and TRBJ2-6; no clear D. This CDR3 is built from 17 residues. CDR1 and CDR2 from the germline V gene are SGHDT and YYEEEE. V was shortened by 0 bases and J by 0 bases, with 10 bases between the two germline ends. The CDR3 reads CASSLVALASGANVLTF. The CDR3 nucleotides are TGTGCCAGCAGCTTGGTGGCCTTAGCCTCTGGGGCCAACGTCCTGACTTTC.

This clonotype was recorded a few times. This chain connects TRBV10-3 to TRBJ2-7; 9 positions match TRBD1. Per germline, CDR1 ENHRY and CDR2 SYGVKD. Germline trimming cut 5 bases from V and 0 bases from J; bases unmatched to any gene: 2. The CDR3 spans 14 residues. This CDR3 reads CAISQGQGSYEQYF. DNA of the CDR3: TGTGCCATCAGTCAGGGACAGGGCTCCTACGAGCAGTACTTC.

This clonotype showed up many times. The rearrangement joins TRBV12-3 or TRBV12-4 to TRBJ1-5; D remains unclear. The CDR3 sequence is 12 residues long. V was cut by 6 bases and J by 4 bases, with 7 bases left in between. The CDR3: CASRYLNQPQHF. The CDR3 DNA reads as TGTGCCAGCAGATACTTGAATCAGCCCCAGCATTTT.

In its sample, this clonotype was seen many times. The chain couples TRBV19 to TRBJ2-2; the match to TRBD2 covers 9 bases. Germline V gene data show CDR1 as LNHDA and CDR2 as SQIVND (reference sequence). CDR3 size: 16 residues. Germline trimming cut 5 bases from V and 4 bases from J; bases unmatched to any gene: 8. The chain's CDR3 is CASSRPGLAPTGELFF. CDR3 DNA: TGTGCCAGTAGTCGTCCGGGACTAGCCCCCACCGGGGAGCTGTTTTTT. The full variable domain, completed using reference TRBV19 and TRBJ2-2, is DGGITQSPKYLFRKEGQNVTLSCEQNLNHDAMYWYRQDPGQGLRLIYYSQIVNDFQKGDIAEGYSVSREKKESFPLTVTSAQKNPTAFYLCASSRPGLAPTGELFFGEGSRLTVL.

In its sample, this clonotype was seen many times. The chain recombines TRBV29-1 with TRBJ2-5, with D uncertain. This CDR3 region has 13 residues. Looked up from germline, CDR1 is SQVTM and CDR2 is ANQGSEA. V shed 5 bases and J shed 5 bases, with 15 bases lying between them. This CDR3 is CSVIQSSGETQYF. The CDR3 nucleotides are TGCAGCGTTATCCAGTCTTCTGGTGAGACCCAGTACTTC.

This clonotype was recorded at least ten times. The chain has TRBV28 and TRBJ1-1; 10 bases map to TRBD1. The V gene end was trimmed by 6 bases and the J gene end by 3 bases; junction bases not matched to a gene: 16. Germline CDR1 MDHEN, CDR2 SYDVKM. There are 18 residues in the CDR3. The CDR3 region has the DNA TGTGCCAGCAGCCAAGGGACAGGGGCCTTCAGGGCCGACACTGAAGCTTTCTTT. It codes for CASSQGTGAFRADTEAFF.

This clonotype was found a few times. The chain uses TRBV20-1 and TRBJ1-1, with D perhaps TRBD1 (6 bases). The CDR3 covers 14 residues. V was cut by 6 bases and J by 0 bases, with 14 bases left in between. Germline values: CDR1 DFQATT, CDR2 SNEGSKA (reference sequence). The CDR3 loop is CSAPKGGLNTEAFF. CDR3 DNA sequence: TGCAGTGCCCCCAAGGGGGGATTGAACACTGAAGCTTTCTTT.

The gene calls are TRBV28 and TRBJ2-3; the D gene could be TRBD1 or TRBD2 (6 bases each). The germline V and J ends were trimmed by 8 bases and 6 bases, with 21 bases remaining between them. The CDR3 extends over 15 amino acids. Germline loops: CDR1 MDHEN, CDR2 SYDVKM. Here the CDR3 reads CASVSRQARGDTQYF. For the CDR3, the DNA is TGTGCCAGCGTCTCACGACAGGCCCGGGGGGATACGCAGTATTTT.

The gene calls are TRBV7-9 and TRBJ2-5; D possibly corresponds to TRBD2 (6 bases). With 1 base removed from V and 1 base from J, the gap between germline ends came to 10 bases. The CDR3 totals 15 residues. Per the germline V gene, CDR1 is SEHNR and CDR2 is FQNEAQ (reference sequence). The CDR3 region is CASSLGDSGQETQYF. CDR3 in DNA: TGTGCCAGCAGCTTAGGGGATAGCGGCCAAGAGACCCAGTACTTC. Filled out from reference TRBV7-9 and TRBJ2-5, the complete variable domain reads DTGVSQNPRHKITKRGQNVTFRCDPISEHNRLYWYRQTLGQGPEFLTYFQNEAQLEKSRLLSDRFSAERPKGSFSTLEIQRTEQGDSAMYLCASSLGDSGQETQYFGPGTRLLVL.

This clonotype showed up just a few times. The CDR3 nucleotides are TGTGCCAGCAGCCAAGATTGGGGACTAGCGGACGAGCAGTACTTC. This codes for CASSQDWGLADEQYF. This chain uses TRBV3-1 with TRBJ2-7; 11 bases align to TRBD2. Germline lookup yields CDR1 LGHDT and CDR2 YNNKEL (reference sequence). V lost 0 bases, J lost 5 bases, and 3 bases stayed unmatched. This CDR3 comprises 15 residues.

This clonotype was found many times. The chain recombines TRBV21-1 with TRBJ1-3; TRBD1, the table's D call, was not compared with the DNA. TRBV21-1 counts as a pseudogene. This CDR3 region has 15 residues. CDR3 sequence reads: CASSGRDSSGNTIYF. CDR3 sequence (DNA): TGTGCCAGCAGCGGACGGGACAGCTCTGGAAACACCATATATTTT.

This clonotype was recorded many times. The genes are TRBV7-2 and TRBJ2-2; 10 nucleotides line up with TRBD2. This CDR3 contains 14 residues. V gave up 5 bases and J gave up 13 bases; unmatched junction bases: 10. CDR1 is SGHTA and CDR2 is FQGNSA in the germline V gene. The DNA of the CDR3 is TGTGCCAGCAGCCTTGGGACTAGCGCCCGTCTGCTGTTTTTT. The encoded protein is CASSLGTSARLLFF.

CDR3 coding DNA: TGTGCCAGCAGCTCGGCGGGGACTAGCAGCGAGACCCAGTACTTC. It is translated as CASSSAGTSSETQYF. The rearrangement links TRBV7-3 to TRBJ2-5; the match to TRBD2 covers 9 bases. This CDR3 has 15 residues. Germline CDR1 SGHTA, CDR2 FQGTGA. With V trimmed by 4 bases and J by 5 bases, 8 bases remained unmatched.

This clonotype appeared a few times. J is TRBJ2-5 and V is TRBV24-1; weak D call: TRBD2 (6 bases). V shed 4 bases and J shed 3 bases, with 20 bases lying between them. The CDR3 contains 17 residues. Germline V lookup: CDR1 KGHDR, CDR2 SFDVKD. CDR3 DNA: TGTGCCACCAGTGACCGCGGGACTCCCGATGGGAAAGAGACCCAGTACTTC. This codes for CATSDRGTPDGKETQYF.

This clonotype was found many times. The V call is TRBV13, the J call TRBJ2-1; D unclear. The V gene lost 3 bases and the J gene lost 5 bases, with 14 bases spanning the gap. From germline, CDR1 is PRHDT and CDR2 FYEKMQ (reference sequence). This CDR3 region has 15 residues. CDR3 amino acids: CASSFRVNRDNEQFF. CDR3 coding DNA: TGTGCCAGCAGCTTCCGGGTCAACCGGGACAATGAGCAGTTCTTC.

The rearrangement links TRBV20-1 to TRBJ2-1; 8 positions agree with TRBD2. Unmatched junction bases numbered 8, after V lost 3 bases and J lost 7 bases. CDR1 is DFQATT, CDR2 SNEGSKA, per germline (reference sequence). The CDR3 is made up of 14 amino acids. This CDR3 reads CSASTGGPGNEQFF. The CDR3 DNA is TGCAGTGCTAGTACGGGAGGGCCGGGGAATGAGCAGTTCTTC.

In its sample, this clonotype was seen many times. The V gene is TRBV29-1, the J gene TRBJ1-4; weak D call: TRBD1 (5 bases). This CDR3 is 15 amino acids long. Germline lookup yields CDR1 SQVTM and CDR2 ANQGSEA. V was trimmed by 7 bases and J by 0 bases, leaving 15 bases between them. The CDR3 is CSGLTGPATNEKLFF. The CDR3, as DNA: TGCAGCGGCCTTACAGGACCCGCAACTAATGAAAAACTGTTTTTT. Drawing the rest from reference TRBV29-1 and TRBJ1-4, the complete variable domain is SAVISQKPSRDICQRGTSLTIQCQVDSQVTMMFWYRQQPGQSLTLIATANQGSEATYESGFVIDKFPISRPNLTFSTLTVSNMSPEDSSIYLCSGLTGPATNEKLFFGSGTQLSVL.

This clonotype has a handful of counts. The rearrangement links TRBV7-9 to TRBJ2-7; the match to TRBD1 covers 10 bases. J gave up 6 bases and V 5 bases, and 4 bases lay outside the gene matches. This CDR3 region has 13 residues. Germline V gene lookup returns CDR1 SEHNR and CDR2 FQNEAQ (reference sequence). CDR3 region: CASSPGTGAEQYF. For the CDR3, the DNA is TGTGCCAGCAGCCCCGGGACAGGGGCCGAGCAGTACTTC. Looking up the rest from reference TRBV7-9 and TRBJ2-7 gives the full variable domain: DTGVSQNPRHKITKRGQNVTFRCDPISEHNRLYWYRQTLGQGPEFLTYFQNEAQLEKSRLLSDRFSAERPKGSFSTLEIQRTEQGDSAMYLCASSPGTGAEQYFGPGTRLTVT.